This TCR beta chain was identified in a study of cytomegalovirus exposure and HLA in healthy donors. General study findings and limits: An Asian-associated ancestry cluster reportedly showed fewer N-insertions than the approximately 690-donor mean in a later analysis. In a later analysis, HLA-associated TCR beta chains were more clonally expanded than equally common others.

In the PCR, 60 Vbeta and 13 Jbeta primers were used. TCRdb's copy holds only in-frame clones and misses some; the assay was immunoSEQ multiplex PCR. This sample carries 100,000 to 150,000 clones, around 79% of them seen once, and the ten largest clones take over 5.5%. CDR3 size: 15 residues. The germline CDR1 and CDR2 sequences are MDHEN and SYDVKM. V lost 7 bases and J lost 1; bases outside the gene matches: 6. In its sample, this clone was seen a few times. Its target is unknown. Sequenced: PBMCs. The sequence was collected from a woman aged 40 to 55 in good health and CMV-seronegative. The chain is built from TRBV28 and TRBJ1-1; 10 bases map to TRBD1. In DNA, the CDR3 is TGTGCCAGCACGTCCTGGACAGGGGGGAACACTGAAGCTTTCTTT. Residues: CASTSWTGGNTEAFF.